This entry lists 31 T cell receptor beta chains sequenced from one sample in a study of CD8 T cells in Susac syndrome. Random hexamers served to reverse transcribe about 0.5 to 1 ug RNA. TCRdb reprocessed the immunoSEQ multiplex PCR reads with MiXCR, giving one entry per CDR3 protein. The repertoire holds more than 150,000 distinct CDR3 sequences, with about 92% as singletons. Material for sequencing was CD4+ T cells from PBMCs. Receptors were obtained from a human donor in good health.

This chain connects TRBV6-2 or TRBV6-3 to TRBJ1-5; D unclear. CDR1 and CDR2 from the germline V gene are MNHEY and SVGEGT. The CDR3 covers 12 residues. V was shortened by 6 bases and J by 8 bases, with 11 bases between the two germline ends. The CDR3 region has the DNA TGTGCCAGCAGCACACGAAAGGAGCCCCAGCATTTT. Protein: CASSTRKEPQHF.

The chain carries TRBV6-2 or TRBV6-3 and TRBJ2-3; 7 positions match TRBD2. Trimming at V came to 6 bases and at J to 4 bases, leaving 7 bases not matched to a gene. Germline V lookup: CDR1 MNHEY, CDR2 SVGEGT. The CDR3 spans 14 residues. The CDR3 reads CASSQTSKADTQYF. CDR3 nucleotides: TGTGCCAGCAGCCAGACTAGCAAGGCAGATACGCAGTATTTT.

The gene calls are TRBV20-1 and TRBJ2-1, with D uncertain. CDR1 and CDR2 from the germline V gene are DFQATT and SNEGSKA (reference sequence). V lost 6 bases to trimming and J lost 5 bases, with 14 bases between them. CDR3 length: 13 residues. The CDR3 bases are TGCAGTGCCACGGACCGGAACCACAATGAGCAGTTCTTC. Amino acid sequence: CSATDRNHNEQFF.

V usage is TRBV28 and J usage is TRBJ2-6, with D tentatively TRBD2 (5 bases). The CDR3 is 17 amino acids. V was pared by 6 bases and J by 0 bases, with 15 bases between. Germline CDR1 and CDR2: MDHEN and SYDVKM. The CDR3 spells CASRGREPGSGANVLTF. CDR3 nucleotides: TGTGCCAGCAGAGGCCGGGAACCCGGCTCTGGGGCCAACGTCCTGACTTTC.

V is TRBV27 and J is TRBJ2-1, with D perhaps TRBD1 (5 bases). Germline V lookup: CDR1 MNHEY, CDR2 SMNVEV (reference sequence). Trimming pared 6 bases from V and 4 bases from J, leaving 19 bases between. This CDR3 is 16 amino acids long. The CDR3 DNA sequence: TGTGCCAGCAGCTCTCAGGGATCTTTAGGATACAATGAGCAGTTCTTC. Its protein product is CASSSQGSLGYNEQFF.

The rearrangement joins TRBV30 to TRBJ1-4; D is possibly TRBD1 (5 bases). Germline CDR1 and CDR2: GTSNPN and SVGIG (reference sequence). The CDR3 sequence is 12 residues long. V shed 3 bases and J shed 8 bases, with 10 bases lying between them. The CDR3 DNA reads as TGTGCCTGGAGGTCAAGGGGAGAAAAACTGTTTTTT. It is translated as CAWRSRGEKLFF.

V and J are TRBV12-3 or TRBV12-4 and TRBJ2-2; 7 bases line up with TRBD1. The CDR3 length is 14 residues. V lost 6 bases, J lost 3 bases, and 4 bases stayed unmatched. The CDR3 nucleotides are TGTGCCAGCAGAGGGGACAGACACACCGGGGAGCTGTTTTTT. The encoded protein is CASRGDRHTGELFF.

The rearrangement joins TRBV3-1 to TRBJ1-6, with D hard to call. V was pared by 4 bases and J by 9 bases, with 10 bases between. In germline, CDR1 is LGHDT, CDR2 YNNKEL (reference sequence). CDR3 length: 13 residues. CDR3 nucleotides: TGTGCCAGCAGCCTTGACCCCGGTTCACCCCTCCACTTT. Its protein is CASSLDPGSPLHF.

The chain joins TRBV30 to TRBJ2-6; D is undetermined. The CDR3 extends over 12 amino acids. Germline V CDR1 and CDR2: GTSNPN, SVGIG (reference sequence). The V end lost 1 base, the J end lost 4 bases, and 2 bases lay between the germline ends. This CDR3 reads CAWSGGANVLTF. CDR3 in DNA: TGTGCCTGGAGTGGGGGGGCCAACGTCCTGACTTTC.

V usage is TRBV19 and J usage is TRBJ1-5; D possibly corresponds to TRBD1 (6 bases). CDR1 is LNHDA and CDR2 is SQIVND in the germline V gene (reference sequence). Trimming stripped 4 bases from V and 5 bases from J, with 18 bases between. The CDR3 loop spans 16 amino acids. DNA of the CDR3: TGTGCCAGTAGTAAATTGGCCAGGGGCAGGGATCAGCCCCAGCATTTT. Translation: CASSKLARGRDQPQHF.

The chain combines TRBV6-5 with TRBJ2-5, with 9 bases aligning to TRBD2. The V segment lost 0 bases and the J segment 4 bases; nucleotides outside the gene matches: 9. In germline, CDR1 is MNHEY, CDR2 SVGAGI. The CDR3 loop spans 17 amino acids. The CDR3 nucleotides read TGTGCCAGCAGTTACTCGGCTAGCGGGAATGGAGGAGAGACCCAGTACTTC. It encodes CASSYSASGNGGETQYF.

The genes are TRBV7-2 and TRBJ1-1, with a possible D match to TRBD1 (5 bases). V was shortened by 3 bases and J by 4 bases, with 12 bases between the two germline ends. Germline CDR1 reads SGHTA; CDR2 reads FQGNSA. This CDR3 is 14 amino acids long. Here the CDR3 DNA reads TGTGCCAGCAGCTTGGTGGGGCCAGGCACTGAAGCTTTCTTT. Translation: CASSLVGPGTEAFF.

This clonotype was detected once. The chain is built from TRBV30 and TRBJ2-1; D is uncertain. The CDR3 is 14 amino acids. The V gene's germline CDR1 is GTSNPN and CDR2 SVGIG (reference sequence). Trimming took off 5 bases at V and 0 bases at J, with 11 bases between the two ends. DNA of the CDR3: TGTGCCTGGCTTACGACATCCTCCTACAATGAGCAGTTCTTC. It encodes CAWLTTSSYNEQFF.

This clonotype is a singleton in its sample. J is TRBJ2-2 and V is TRBV19; D is unclear. This CDR3 is 13 amino acids long. Trimming removed 6 bases from V and 1 base from J, with 6 bases in between. Germline V CDR1 and CDR2: LNHDA, SQIVND (reference sequence). In DNA, the CDR3 is TGTGCCAGTAGCCAGGTGAACACCGGGGAGCTGTTTTTT. It specifies CASSQVNTGELFF.

V and J are TRBV7-9 and TRBJ2-7; 8 bases agree with TRBD1. CDR3 length equals 16 residues. From germline, CDR1 is SEHNR and CDR2 FQNEAQ (reference sequence). V was clipped by 5 bases and J by 2 bases; unmatched bases: 11. In DNA form, the CDR3 reads TGTGCCAGCAGCCTTCGGGGGACAGGTCCCCCCTACGAGCAGTACTTC. This gives the protein CASSLRGTGPPYEQYF. Using reference TRBV7-9 and TRBJ2-7 for the parts outside the CDR3, the full variable domain is DTGVSQNPRHKITKRGQNVTFRCDPISEHNRLYWYRQTLGQGPEFLTYFQNEAQLEKSRLLSDRFSAERPKGSFSTLEIQRTEQGDSAMYLCASSLRGTGPPYEQYFGPGTRLTVT.

The chain uses TRBV21-1 and TRBJ2-7. TRBV21-1 is labeled a pseudogene. This CDR3 has 16 residues. The CDR3 spells CASSKRSSPVTYEQYF. The CDR3 nucleotides read TGTGCCAGCAGCAAAAGATCCTCTCCGGTCACCTACGAGCAGTACTTC.

The chain couples TRBV5-6 to TRBJ1-1; D gene uncertain. Trimming removed 4 bases at V and 3 bases at J, with 16 bases between. The CDR3 has 15 residues. Germline assignment: CDR1 SGHDT and CDR2 YYEEEE. Here the CDR3 reads CASSLARGLDTEAFF. The CDR3 coding sequence is TGTGCCAGCAGCCTGGCCCGCGGGCTCGACACTGAAGCTTTCTTT.

This clonotype showed up just once. This chain joins TRBV20-1 and TRBJ2-5, with TRBD2 matching over 14 bases. The CDR3 runs to 16 residues. Germline V gene sequence: CDR1 DFQATT, CDR2 SNEGSKA (reference sequence). V gave up 6 bases and J gave up 5 bases; unmatched junction bases: 11. In DNA, the CDR3 is TGCAGTGCCCGAGGACTAGCGGGGGGCATAGGGGAGACCCAGTACTTC. This gives the protein CSARGLAGGIGETQYF.

The J gene is TRBJ1-6, the V gene TRBV6-2 or TRBV6-3; TRBD1 is a possible D gene (6 bases). This CDR3 is built from 15 residues. The V and J ends lost 4 bases and 2 bases respectively, with 9 bases between them. Germline CDR1 MNHEY, CDR2 SVGEGT. CDR3 sequence reads: CASSSQGTYNSPLHF. Here the CDR3 DNA reads TGTGCCAGCAGTTCCCAGGGGACCTATAATTCACCCCTCCACTTT.

This chain connects TRBV14 to TRBJ1-6; maybe TRBD1 (5 bases). The CDR3 runs to 13 residues. Germline values: CDR1 SGHDN, CDR2 FVKESK. Between the trimmed V and J ends, which lost 1 base and 9 bases, there was a span of 7 bases. The CDR3 bases are TGTGCCAGCAGCCAAGTGGGGACTTCACCCCTCCACTTT. This encodes CASSQVGTSPLHF.

This clonotype came up once. The limits of the CDR3 on the DNA are not certain, so only TCRdb's listed CDR3 is given. This chain connects TRBV2 to TRBJ2-1. Germline V gene lookup returns CDR1 SNHLY and CDR2 FYNNEI. The CDR3 length is 12 residues, termini included. The CDR3 is CASILGKNEQFF.

The CDR3 bases are TGCAGTGCTAGTACAGGGGGTAGCACAGATACGCAGTATTTT. Translated, it gives CSASTGGSTDTQYF. V and J are TRBV20-1 and TRBJ2-3; 8 bases fit TRBD1. The length of the CDR3 is 14 residues. Germline values: CDR1 DFQATT, CDR2 SNEGSKA (reference sequence). After removal of 3 bases from V and 0 bases from J, the junction contained 2 bases not matched to a gene.

This chain uses TRBV18 with TRBJ2-5, with D tentatively TRBD1 or TRBD2 (5 bases each). The CDR3 has 13 amino acids. V lost 2 bases and J lost 5, with 9 bases in between. CDR1 is KGHSH and CDR2 is LQKENI in the germline V gene. This CDR3 is CASSPAREETQYF. DNA for the CDR3: TGTGCCAGCTCACCAGCCAGGGAGGAGACCCAGTACTTC.

V gene TRBV4-3 combines with J gene TRBJ1-4; possible D gene TRBD1, 5 bases. The CDR3 extends over 15 amino acids. CDR1 and CDR2 (germline): LGHNA, YSLEER. V gave up 1 base and J gave up 5 bases, with 11 bases separating them. In nucleotides, the CDR3 is TGCGCCAGCAGCCAAGGGGGGAATCTCAATGAAAAACTGTTTTTT. It codes for CASSQGGNLNEKLFF.

The genes are TRBV5-1 and TRBJ2-7; perhaps TRBD1 as D (5 bases). The V gene lost 0 bases and the J gene lost 6 bases, with 13 bases spanning the gap. Germline lookup yields CDR1 SGHRS and CDR2 YFSETQ. The CDR3 runs to 14 residues. CDR3 region: CASSLEGSLTEQYF. DNA of the CDR3: TGCGCCAGCAGCTTGGAGGGGTCTCTTACCGAGCAGTACTTC.

The rearrangement links TRBV20-1 to TRBJ1-5, with D unclear. Germline CDR1 reads DFQATT; CDR2 reads SNEGSKA (reference sequence). V dropped 7 bases and J dropped 12 bases, with 16 bases sitting between them. This CDR3 has 11 amino acids. CDR3 DNA: TGCAGTGGACATGAGGACGGCCGCCAGCATTTT. This codes for CSGHEDGRQHF.

The chain links TRBV5-4 to TRBJ2-5; the D gene is possibly TRBD1 (5 bases). CDR1 is SGHNT and CDR2 is YYREEE in the germline V gene (reference sequence). With 1 base removed from V and 1 base from J, the gap between germline ends came to 11 bases. This CDR3 spans 15 amino acids. The CDR3 sequence is CASSLRQGPQETQYF. The DNA for the CDR3 is TGTGCCAGCAGCTTGAGGCAGGGTCCCCAAGAGACCCAGTACTTC.

This clonotype was observed a single time. This chain uses TRBV5-4 with TRBJ2-3; maybe TRBD2 (5 bases). There are 15 residues in the CDR3. CDR1 is SGHNT, CDR2 YYREEE, per germline (reference sequence). Trimming took off 3 bases at V and 4 bases at J, with 15 bases between the two ends. The DNA for the CDR3 is TGTGCCAGCAGCTATCCCTCGGGGAAAGCAGATACGCAGTATTTT. It is translated as CASSYPSGKADTQYF.

V is TRBV7-8 and J is TRBJ2-7, with D maybe TRBD1 (6 bases). CDR1 and CDR2 (germline): SGHVS, FQNEAQ. The V and J ends lost 0 bases and 6 bases respectively, with 15 bases between them. The CDR3 totals 15 residues. CDR3 in amino acids: CASSLAVGQNSEQYF. For the CDR3, the DNA is TGTGCCAGCAGCTTAGCTGTGGGACAAAATAGCGAGCAGTACTTC. Variable domain in full (rest from reference TRBV7-8 and TRBJ2-7): GAGVSQSPRYKVAKRGQDVALRCDPISGHVSLFWYQQALGQGPEFLTYFQNEAQLDKSGLPSDRFFAERPEGSVSTLKIQRTQQEDSAVYLCASSLAVGQNSEQYFGPGTRLTVT.

The rearrangement joins TRBV29-1 to TRBJ2-3, with 8 bases fitting TRBD1. Germline V gene data show CDR1 as SQVTM and CDR2 as ANQGSEA. CDR3 length equals 13 residues. The V and J ends lost 7 bases and 0 bases, in that order; junction bases with no gene match: 3. The CDR3 region has the DNA TGCAGCGCCAGGGGGCAGAGCACAGATACGCAGTATTTT. Protein: CSARGQSTDTQYF.

The chain uses TRBV30 and TRBJ1-6; weak D call: TRBD1 (5 bases). This CDR3 region has 11 residues. V was clipped by 4 bases and J by 7 bases, with 5 bases between them. CDR1 is GTSNPN, CDR2 SVGIG, per germline (reference sequence). CDR3 sequence reads: CAWTGNSPLHF. In DNA, the CDR3 is TGTGCCTGGACAGGGAATTCACCCCTCCACTTT.